The present T cell receptor (beta chain) was sequenced within a study of CD8 T cells in Susac syndrome. An amount of RNA that ranged from 0.5 to 1 ug was reverse transcribed with random hexamers. An immunoSEQ multiplex PCR generated amplified TCR beta CDR3 products spanning 54 Vbeta and 13 Jbeta. TCRdb passed the immunoSEQ multiplex PCR reads through MiXCR, listing each CDR3 protein once. The sample has around 130,000 distinct CDR3 sequences, roughly 89% seen once; the top ten hold around 0.24%. The ends lost 10 bases at V and 6 bases at J; junction bases unmatched: 12. CDR3 length: 14 amino acids. Per germline, CDR1 MNHNS and CDR2 SASEGT. This clonotype occurred a few times. TCR beta sequencing was performed on blood CD8+ and CD4+ T cells. The multiple sclerosis controls were treatment-naive patients with relapsing-remitting disease that was stable or active. The CD8+ and CD4+ T cells were isolated magnetically using a negative isolation approach, whereas the TEMRA cells were enriched by FACS.

The sequencing input was CD8+ T cells from PBMCs. The chain is built from TRBV6-1 and TRBJ2-1, with TRBD1 matching over 7 bases. This clonotype was obtained from a human donor with multiple sclerosis. The CDR3 here is CATTWTGEANEQFF. The CDR3 bases are TGTGCCACCACCTGGACAGGTGAAGCCAATGAGCAGTTCTTC.